What follows are 13 T cell receptor beta chains derived from one specimen sequenced in a study of T cell changes during pregnancy in multiple sclerosis. Generated by immunoSEQ multiplex PCR, the TCRdb table keeps only in-frame clones and is missing some. This table has about 85,000 clones, roughly nine tenths appearing once. Specimen: peripheral blood, collected in the first trimester of pregnancy. These TCRs come from a female donor with multiple sclerosis, enrolled in a pregnancy study.

The chain links TRBV18 to TRBJ1-5; 7 bases match TRBD1. The CDR3 has 15 residues. The V segment lost 1 base and the J segment 3 bases; nucleotides outside the gene matches: 3. CDR1 is KGHSH, CDR2 LQKENI, per germline. CDR3 loop: CASSPQGQINQPQHF. CDR3 bases: TGTGCCAGCTCACCACAGGGACAGATCAATCAGCCCCAGCATTTT.

CDR3 amino acids: CASSSYDGQGNGGYTF. The CDR3 region has the DNA TGCGCCAGCAGCTCTTACGACGGACAGGGGAACGGGGGCTACACCTTC. This chain joins TRBV5-1 and TRBJ1-2; TRBD1 agrees at 9 bases. Germline assignment: CDR1 SGHRS and CDR2 YFSETQ. This CDR3 is 16 amino acids long. V gave up 3 bases and J gave up 8 bases; unmatched junction bases: 14.

The chain is built from TRBV5-4 and TRBJ1-1; TRBD1 matches 7 bases. Germline trimming cut 4 bases from V and 1 base from J; bases unmatched to any gene: 4. The CDR3 is made up of 14 amino acids. Germline V gene lookup returns CDR1 SGHNT and CDR2 YYREEE (reference sequence). CDR3 residues: CASSPGQPNTEAFF. CDR3 bases: TGTGCCAGCAGCCCGGGACAGCCGAACACTGAAGCTTTCTTT.

The genes are TRBV11-2 and TRBJ1-1, with 7 bases fitting TRBD1. V was clipped by 7 bases and J by 5 bases; unmatched bases: 7. The CDR3 is 13 residues long. The germline CDR1 and CDR2 sequences are SGHAT and FQNNGV. CDR3 in DNA: TGTGCCAGCACCATCCAGGGGGAGACTGAAGCTTTCTTT. This translates into CASTIQGETEAFF.

The gene calls are TRBV7-2 and TRBJ1-1; no firm D call. V shed 0 bases and J shed 0 bases, with 11 bases lying between them. This CDR3 contains 16 residues. Germline CDR1 SGHTA, CDR2 FQGNSA. CDR3 coding DNA: TGTGCCAGCAGCTTAGCGCCGGGATTCATGAACACTGAAGCTTTCTTT. Its translation: CASSLAPGFMNTEAFF.

CDR3 sequence (DNA): TGTGCCAGCAGCTTTCGGGATGCTAATTCACCCCTCCACTTT. This encodes CASSFRDANSPLHF. V gene TRBV5-5 combines with J gene TRBJ1-6; D is unresolved. CDR3 length: 14 residues. CDR1 and CDR2 (germline): SGHKS, YYEKEE (reference sequence). The V end was cut by 2 bases, the J end by 6 bases, with 9 bases between.

The genes are TRBV10-1 and TRBJ2-5; 7 positions match TRBD1. The CDR3 runs to 14 residues. CDR1 WNHNN and CDR2 SYGVQD come from the germline V gene (reference sequence). After removal of 2 bases from V and 2 bases from J, the junction contained 2 bases not matched to a gene. The CDR3 DNA reads TGCGCCAGCAGTGAGCTCAGGGGGCAAGAGACCCAGTACTTC. Translating gives CASSELRGQETQYF.

This chain joins TRBV5-4 and TRBJ2-2; TRBD2 matches 12 bases. There are 16 residues in the CDR3. With V trimmed by 1 base and J by 3 bases, 1 base remained unmatched. CDR1 SGHNT and CDR2 YYREEE come from the germline V gene (reference sequence). Written as DNA, the CDR3 is TGTGCCAGCAGCTTGAGGACTAGCGGGGACACCGGGGAGCTGTTTTTT. It yields the protein CASSLRTSGDTGELFF.

V usage is TRBV7-3 and J usage is TRBJ2-6, with D tentatively TRBD1 (6 bases). The CDR3 sequence is 17 residues long. Per germline, CDR1 SGHTA and CDR2 FQGTGA. V lost 5 bases and J 0 bases, leaving 14 bases between the germline ends. CDR3 loop: CASSLQGIYSGANVLTF. The CDR3 region has the DNA TGTGCCAGCAGCCTTCAGGGGATCTACTCTGGGGCCAACGTCCTGACTTTC.

The chain uses TRBV4-1 and TRBJ2-7; TRBD1 is a possible D gene (5 bases). Trimming stripped 1 base from V and 5 bases from J, with 12 bases between. CDR1 MGHRA and CDR2 YSYEKL come from the germline V gene. The CDR3 length is 14 residues. CDR3: CASSQVPGSNEQYF. CDR3 coding DNA: TGCGCCAGCAGCCAAGTCCCAGGGTCCAACGAGCAGTACTTC.

This clone has just a few counts. The rearrangement links TRBV19 to TRBJ1-6, with TRBD1 identical over 7 bases. Germline V lookup: CDR1 LNHDA, CDR2 SQIVND (reference sequence). The junction had 6 bases not matched to a gene; V was cut back by 3 bases and J by 7 bases. This CDR3 is 15 amino acids long. The CDR3, as DNA: TGTGCCAGTAGTATCGGTTACAGGGGAAATTCACCCCTCCACTTT. Protein: CASSIGYRGNSPLHF.

The chain recombines TRBV12-5 with TRBJ1-4; 7 bases match TRBD1. In germline, CDR1 is LGHNT, CDR2 FRNRAP. Trimming removed 9 bases from V and 0 bases from J; junction bases left unmatched: 7. CDR3 length equals 15 residues. DNA of the CDR3: TGTGCTAGATCCCTTACAGGGGCAACTAATGAAAAACTGTTTTTT. This gives the protein CARSLTGATNEKLFF.

The gene calls are TRBV1 and TRBJ1-4; the table names TRBD1, a call not compared with the DNA. TRBV1 counts as a pseudogene. The CDR3 has 11 amino acids. The CDR3 loop is CTSSQFEKLFF. CDR3 in DNA: TGCACCAGCTCCCAATTCGAAAAACTGTTTTTT.